Sequencing of this TCR beta chain was carried out in a study of STAT5B mutations in CD4+ large granular lymphocyte leukemia. Only in-frame clones appear in the TCRdb table, and some are missing; sequencing was by immunoSEQ multiplex PCR. This table holds about 32,000 clones, around 90% found once. CDR1 and CDR2 (germline): LNHDA, SQIVND (reference sequence). This CDR3 comprises 13 residues. V lost 6 bases to trimming and J lost 4 bases; unmatched junction nucleotides: 5. This clonotype was obtained from a human donor in good health. The chain carries TRBV19 and TRBJ1-1; 7 bases match TRBD1. The sample consisted of CD4+ T cells from blood buffy coats. CDR3: CASSRDRVTEAFF. The CDR3, as DNA: TGTGCCAGTAGCCGGGACAGAGTCACTGAAGCTTTCTTT.